These 28 T cell receptor beta chains originate from one sample sequenced in a study of Tregs in tolerant kidney transplant recipients. Only in-frame clones appear in the TCRdb table, and some are missing; sequencing was by immunoSEQ multiplex PCR. This sample has 90,000 to 120,000 clones, with 90% found just once. The specimen was CD4+ T cells from blood, collected before the transplant. Every receptor here comes from a human donor who received a combined kidney and bone marrow transplant.

The chain is built from TRBV6-1 and TRBJ2-1; TRBD1 aligns across 7 bases. The V gene's germline CDR1 is MNHNS and CDR2 SASEGT. This CDR3 comprises 14 residues. Losses at the gene ends were 7 bases for V and 2 bases for J; bases not matched to a gene: 5. Written as DNA, the CDR3 is TGTGCCAGCAATCCGGGACAGACCTACAATGAGCAGTTCTTC. This translates into CASNPGQTYNEQFF.

This clone showed up just once. This rearrangement joins TRBV5-1 to TRBJ2-3, with 7 positions matching TRBD1. Trimming at V came to 3 bases and at J to 2 bases, leaving 6 bases not matched to a gene. Per germline, CDR1 SGHRS and CDR2 YFSETQ. The CDR3 loop spans 15 amino acids. In DNA, the CDR3 is TGCGCCAGCAGCTCCACAGGGGCGAACACAGATACGCAGTATTTT. Residues: CASSSTGANTDTQYF.

The rearrangement joins TRBV2 to TRBJ2-5; perhaps TRBD1 as D (5 bases). The CDR3 contains 14 residues. Trimming took 4 bases from V and 5 from J, leaving 14 bases between them. The germline V gene has CDR1 SNHLY and CDR2 FYNNEI. The CDR3 DNA reads TGTGCCAGCAGTGCCCAGGGAAACGTGGAGACCCAGTACTTC. Amino acids: CASSAQGNVETQYF.

The rearrangement uses TRBV19 and TRBJ1-5, with D uncertain. The CDR3 spans 13 residues. V was trimmed by 1 base and J by 6 bases, leaving 7 bases between them. Germline CDR1 and CDR2: LNHDA and SQIVND (reference sequence). In nucleotides, the CDR3 is TGTGCCAGTAGTATAGGGAGGGCTCAGCCCCAGCATTTT. Residues: CASSIGRAQPQHF. Together with reference TRBV19 and TRBJ1-5, the CDR3 gives the full variable domain: DGGITQSPKYLFRKEGQNVTLSCEQNLNHDAMYWYRQDPGQGLRLIYYSQIVNDFQKGDIAEGYSVSREKKESFPLTVTSAQKNPTAFYLCASSIGRAQPQHFGDGTRLSIL.

The rearrangement joins TRBV28 to TRBJ2-7; 8 bases fit TRBD2. CDR3 size: 15 residues. Unmatched junction bases numbered 9, after V lost 3 bases and J lost 5 bases. Germline CDR1 MDHEN, CDR2 SYDVKM. CDR3 sequence (DNA): TGTGCCAGCAGTTTGAGGACTAGCTCTATCCACGAGCAGTACTTC. As protein: CASSLRTSSIHEQYF.

The chain employs TRBV7-8 and TRBJ2-7, with TRBD1 matching over 10 bases. CDR3 length: 15 amino acids. V shed 7 bases, J shed 4 bases, and the junction held 10 bases outside the gene matches. Germline V gene sequence: CDR1 SGHVS, CDR2 FQNEAQ. CDR3 sequence reads: CASKLAGQGPYEQYF. The DNA of the CDR3 is TGTGCCAGCAAACTGGCGGGACAGGGGCCTTACGAGCAGTACTTC.

V and J are TRBV9 and TRBJ2-3; TRBD2 matches at 13 bases. The CDR3 is made up of 16 amino acids. Germline V gene lookup returns CDR1 SGDLS and CDR2 YYNGEE. V lost 3 bases and J lost 2; bases outside the gene matches: 3. CDR3 residues: CASSATSGRATDTQYF. CDR3 coding DNA: TGTGCCAGCAGCGCCACTAGCGGGAGGGCCACAGATACGCAGTATTTT.

This clone appeared once. The chain combines TRBV10-2 with TRBJ2-2; a possible D gene is TRBD1 (6 bases). The CDR3 is made up of 14 amino acids. In germline, CDR1 is WSHSY, CDR2 SAAADI. V was cut by 7 bases and J by 0 bases, with 9 bases left in between. The CDR3 here is CASKWDTNTGELFF. CDR3 bases: TGCGCCAGCAAATGGGACACGAACACCGGGGAGCTGTTTTTT.

This clone has a single count. The J gene is TRBJ2-3, the V gene TRBV9; 9 bases map to TRBD2. The V segment lost 4 bases and the J segment 4 bases; nucleotides outside the gene matches: 13. Germline values: CDR1 SGDLS, CDR2 YYNGEE. The CDR3 has 17 residues. The CDR3 here is CASSPRLGSGSADTQYF. The CDR3 bases are TGTGCCAGCAGCCCCCGGCTAGGTAGCGGGAGTGCAGATACGCAGTATTTT. The full variable domain, with the rest looked up from reference TRBV9 and TRBJ2-3, is DSGVTQTPKHLITATGQRVTLRCSPRSGDLSVYWYQQSLDQGLQFLIQYYNGEERAKGNILERFSAQQFPDLHSELNLSSLELGDSALYFCASSPRLGSGSADTQYFGPGTRLTVL.

The CDR3 DNA follows: TGTGCCAGCAGCGTATCAGGGGGCTCCTACGAGCAGTACTTC. Its protein product is CASSVSGGSYEQYF. V usage is TRBV9 and J usage is TRBJ2-7, with TRBD1 identical over 7 bases. The CDR3 has 14 amino acids. Trimming cost V 1 base and J 0 bases; bases outside gene matches: 1. Germline loops: CDR1 SGDLS, CDR2 YYNGEE.

The chain recombines TRBV4-1 with TRBJ1-1, with 9 bases fitting TRBD1. The CDR3 sequence is 16 residues long. The germline gives CDR1 MGHRA, CDR2 YSYEKL. V dropped 4 bases and J dropped 3; count of bases not matched to a gene: 9. CDR3 sequence (DNA): TGCGCCAGCAGCCCGGGACAGGGTAACGGGGACACTGAAGCTTTCTTT. As protein: CASSPGQGNGDTEAFF.

The J gene is TRBJ2-7, the V gene TRBV7-9; D possibly corresponds to TRBD1 (7 bases). Germline V gene sequence: CDR1 SEHNR, CDR2 FQNEAQ (reference sequence). The CDR3 is made up of 17 amino acids. Trimming cost V 1 base and J 1 base, with 17 bases left between them. The CDR3 loop reads CASSLGGGRDLSYEQYF. In nucleotides, the CDR3 is TGTGCCAGCAGCTTAGGAGGGGGCAGGGACTTATCCTACGAGCAGTACTTC. The full variable domain, in which reference TRBV7-9 and TRBJ2-7 provide the parts outside the CDR3, is DTGVSQNPRHKITKRGQNVTFRCDPISEHNRLYWYRQTLGQGPEFLTYFQNEAQLEKSRLLSDRFSAERPKGSFSTLEIQRTEQGDSAMYLCASSLGGGRDLSYEQYFGPGTRLTVT.

This clone came up once. CDR3 sequence reads: CASSFRGARGYTF. The CDR3 nucleotides are TGTGCCAGCAGTTTCCGGGGGGCGCGGGGCTACACCTTC. This rearrangement joins TRBV27 to TRBJ1-2; a possible D gene is TRBD1 (6 bases). The CDR3 is 13 amino acids. The V gene's germline CDR1 is MNHEY and CDR2 SMNVEV (reference sequence). V gave up 3 bases and J gave up 8 bases, with 13 bases separating them.

This clone was seen just once. This rearrangement joins TRBV9 to TRBJ2-1; D is uncertain. Germline V gene sequence: CDR1 SGDLS, CDR2 YYNGEE. CDR3 length: 15 amino acids. V lost 0 bases and J lost 0, with 7 bases in between. CDR3 sequence reads: CASSVEPLSYNEQFF. CDR3 DNA: TGTGCCAGCAGCGTAGAGCCCCTCTCCTACAATGAGCAGTTCTTC. Using reference TRBV9 and TRBJ2-1 for the parts outside the CDR3, the full variable domain is DSGVTQTPKHLITATGQRVTLRCSPRSGDLSVYWYQQSLDQGLQFLIQYYNGEERAKGNILERFSAQQFPDLHSELNLSSLELGDSALYFCASSVEPLSYNEQFFGPGTRLTVL.

The genes are TRBV7-9 and TRBJ1-1; no reliable D call. CDR1 is SEHNR and CDR2 is FQNEAQ in the germline V gene (reference sequence). V dropped 1 base and J dropped 3 bases, with 9 bases sitting between them. The CDR3 sequence is 14 residues long. The CDR3 DNA reads TGTGCCAGCAGCTTAGGGGTGGAGGACACTGAAGCTTTCTTT. Translating it yields CASSLGVEDTEAFF.

The genes are TRBV5-4 and TRBJ1-2; D perhaps matches TRBD1 (5 bases). This CDR3 is 14 amino acids long. CDR1 is SGHNT and CDR2 is YYREEE in the germline V gene (reference sequence). V was shortened by 4 bases and J by 2 bases, with 12 bases between the two germline ends. Written as DNA, the CDR3 is TGTGCCAGCAGCCCTATAGGACAAAACTATGGCTACACCTTC. It yields the protein CASSPIGQNYGYTF.

With regard to this clone: This sample also contains other DNA sequences that code for the same CDR3. The genes are TRBV5-4 and TRBJ2-3; tentatively, D is TRBD1 (6 bases). Between the trimmed V and J ends, which lost 5 bases and 0 bases, there was a span of 10 bases. CDR1 and CDR2 (germline): SGHNT, YYREEE (reference sequence). The CDR3 extends over 14 amino acids. The CDR3 spells CASSSQGSTDTQYF. CDR3 sequence (DNA): TGTGCCAGCAGTTCTCAGGGGAGCACAGATACGCAGTATTTT.

The CDR3 sequence: CASSFNRVNTEAFF. The CDR3 DNA reads TGCGCCAGCAGCTTTAACAGGGTTAACACTGAAGCTTTCTTT. The chain recombines TRBV5-1 with TRBJ1-1; D might be TRBD1 (6 bases). Germline CDR1 SGHRS, CDR2 YFSETQ. Trimming shortened V by 2 bases and J by 2 bases, and 10 bases separated the two germline ends. This CDR3 has 14 amino acids. The variable domain in full, with the rest retrieved from reference TRBV5-1 and TRBJ1-1, is KAGVTQTPRYLIKTRGQQVTLSCSPISGHRSVSWYQQTPGQGLQFLFEYFSETQRNKGNFPGRFSGRQFSNSRSEMNVSTLELGDSALYLCASSFNRVNTEAFFGQGTRLTVV.

This clone has only a few counts. The gene calls are TRBV7-9 and TRBJ1-5; a weak D match, TRBD1 (5 bases). The CDR3 totals 14 residues. Germline CDR1 SEHNR, CDR2 FQNEAQ (reference sequence). V was cut by 2 bases and J by 10 bases, with 15 bases left in between. DNA for the CDR3: TGTGCCAGCAGCTTAAACGCAGGGATGGCACCCCAGCATTTT. Encoded protein: CASSLNAGMAPQHF.

The chain is built from TRBV7-7 and TRBJ2-7; 11 positions match TRBD1. CDR3 length equals 15 residues. Germline CDR1 is SSHAT and CDR2 is FNYEAQ (reference sequence). The J segment lost 1 base and the V segment lost 5 bases, leaving 4 bases of the junction unmatched. CDR3 in DNA: TGTGCCAGCAGCCGAGGACAGGGGGCATCCTACGAGCAGTACTTC. It encodes CASSRGQGASYEQYF.

V usage is TRBV4-3 and J usage is TRBJ2-1; D is perhaps TRBD1 (6 bases). This CDR3 comprises 16 residues. Deletions cut 1 base from V and 6 bases from J, with 16 bases between. In germline, CDR1 is LGHNA, CDR2 YSLEER. CDR3 in DNA: TGCGCCAGCAGCCAAGTCTCAGGGGCGAGCTCCAATGAGCAGTTCTTC. Amino acids: CASSQVSGASSNEQFF.

This clone was observed a single time. The V and J genes are TRBV27 and TRBJ2-7; possibly TRBD1 for D (5 bases). The germline V and J ends were trimmed by 2 bases and 6 bases, with 14 bases remaining between them. Per germline, CDR1 MNHEY and CDR2 SMNVEV (reference sequence). This CDR3 comprises 14 residues. CDR3 protein: CASSLSGARSEQYF. CDR3 in DNA: TGTGCCAGCAGTTTAAGTGGGGCGAGATCCGAGCAGTACTTC.

The chain couples TRBV6-1 to TRBJ2-7; TRBD1 agrees at 8 bases. The CDR3 totals 14 residues. V lost 5 bases, J lost 2 bases, and 5 bases stayed unmatched. Germline loops: CDR1 MNHNS, CDR2 SASEGT. The DNA for the CDR3 is TGTGCCAGCAGTTCCGGACAGGGTCCCTACGAGCAGTACTTC. Translation: CASSSGQGPYEQYF.

With respect to this clone: The DNA is left out, because the CDR3 cannot be placed on it with certainty; the CDR3 is given as TCRdb lists it. The chain uses TRBV19 and TRBJ2-7; whether TRBD1, the table's D call, matches the DNA was not checked. From germline, CDR1 is LNHDA and CDR2 SQIVND (reference sequence). The length of the CDR3 is 15 amino acids, counting both ends. CDR3 sequence reads: CASSSGPRGLYEQYF.

The genes are TRBV19 and TRBJ1-2; 7 bases fit TRBD1. From germline, CDR1 is LNHDA and CDR2 SQIVND (reference sequence). The V gene end was trimmed by 4 bases and the J gene end by 4 bases; junction bases not matched to a gene: 6. The CDR3 sequence is 14 residues long. CDR3 DNA: TGTGCCAGTAGTACGAGGACAGGAGTCTATGGCTACACCTTC. Translating it yields CASSTRTGVYGYTF.

The DNA for the CDR3 is TGTGCCAGCTCACCGGGACAGGGCTCCTCTGGCTACACCTTC. This codes for CASSPGQGSSGYTF. The chain is built from TRBV18 and TRBJ1-2, with TRBD1 identical over 9 bases. V lost 3 bases, J lost 7 bases, and 6 bases stayed unmatched. Germline CDR1 is KGHSH and CDR2 is LQKENI. CDR3 length equals 14 residues.

Only one count was recorded for this clone. The rearrangement links TRBV4-1 to TRBJ2-1; the match to TRBD2 covers 10 bases. Losses at the gene ends were 2 bases for V and 4 bases for J; bases not matched to a gene: 11. The CDR3 is 18 amino acids. Germline CDR1 reads MGHRA; CDR2 reads YSYEKL. CDR3: CASSQLVVLAGMYNEQFF. CDR3 DNA sequence: TGCGCCAGCAGCCAACTTGTCGTACTAGCGGGGATGTACAATGAGCAGTTCTTC.

The chain carries TRBV18 and TRBJ2-2; a weak D match, TRBD2 (5 bases). Deletions cut 2 bases from V and 3 bases from J, with 13 bases between. The CDR3 loop spans 16 amino acids. Germline V lookup: CDR1 KGHSH, CDR2 LQKENI. The CDR3 coding sequence is TGTGCCAGCTCACCAGCATCTAAGAGGGACACCGGGGAGCTGTTTTTT. Amino acid sequence: CASSPASKRDTGELFF.